This TCR beta chain was observed in a study of OX40 agonist ivuxolimab in advanced cancers. The overall study: Dose-escalation patients suffered from hepatocellular carcinoma, melanoma, renal cell or head and neck cancer.

Some clones are missing from TCRdb's copy, which holds only in-frame ones; the method was immunoSEQ multiplex PCR. The sample consists of tens of thousands of clones, nearly 90% of them appearing once. Germline-derived CDR1 and CDR2 are MNHNY and SVGAGI (reference sequence). Trimming shortened V by 6 bases and J by 9 bases, and 14 bases separated the two germline ends. The CDR3 sequence is 13 residues long. This TCR was recovered from an adult with an advanced solid tumor such as melanoma, head and neck, liver or kidney cancer. The rearrangement joins TRBV6-6 to TRBJ1-4; D gene uncertain. Specimen: CD4+ or CD8+ T cells sorted from blood, collected in a trial of the OX40 agonist ivuxolimab. CDR3 amino acids: CASRALQEQKLFF. The CDR3, as DNA: TGTGCCAGCAGAGCGCTGCAGGAACAAAAACTGTTTTTT.